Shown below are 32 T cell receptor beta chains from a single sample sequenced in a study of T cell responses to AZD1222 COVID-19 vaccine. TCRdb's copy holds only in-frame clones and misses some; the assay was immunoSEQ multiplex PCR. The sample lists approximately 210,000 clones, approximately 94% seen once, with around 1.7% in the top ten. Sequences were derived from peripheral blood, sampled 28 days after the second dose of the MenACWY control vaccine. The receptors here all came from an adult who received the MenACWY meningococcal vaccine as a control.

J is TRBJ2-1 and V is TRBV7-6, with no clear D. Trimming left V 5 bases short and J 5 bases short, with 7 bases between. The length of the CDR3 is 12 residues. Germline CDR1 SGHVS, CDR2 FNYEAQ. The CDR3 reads CASSPPNNEQFF. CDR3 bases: TGTGCCAGCAGCCCGCCCAACAATGAGCAGTTCTTC.

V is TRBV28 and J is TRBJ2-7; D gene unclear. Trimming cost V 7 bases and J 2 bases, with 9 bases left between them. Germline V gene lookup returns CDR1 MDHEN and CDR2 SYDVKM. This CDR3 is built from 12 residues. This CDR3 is CASIGRPYEQYF. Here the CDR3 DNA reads TGTGCCAGCATTGGCCGGCCCTACGAGCAGTACTTC.

DNA for the CDR3: TGTGCCAGCAGCCCTGACAGGGGAGGGACCGGGGAGCTGTTTTTT. It specifies CASSPDRGGTGELFF. The chain recombines TRBV28 with TRBJ2-2; D might be TRBD1 (8 bases). The CDR3 loop spans 15 amino acids. V was pared by 6 bases and J by 5 bases, with 16 bases between. Germline assignment: CDR1 MDHEN and CDR2 SYDVKM.

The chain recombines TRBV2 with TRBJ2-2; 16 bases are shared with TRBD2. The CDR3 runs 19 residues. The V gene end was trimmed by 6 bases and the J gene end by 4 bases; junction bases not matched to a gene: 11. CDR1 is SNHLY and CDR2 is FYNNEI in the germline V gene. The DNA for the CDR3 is TGTGCCAGCAGAACGCCGGGACTAGCGGGAGGGCCGAGCACCGGGGAGCTGTTTTTT. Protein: CASRTPGLAGGPSTGELFF.

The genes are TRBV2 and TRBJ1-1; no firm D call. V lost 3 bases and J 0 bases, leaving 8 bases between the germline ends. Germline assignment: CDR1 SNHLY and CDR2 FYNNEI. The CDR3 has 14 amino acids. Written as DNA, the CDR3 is TGTGCCAGCAGTGATGGACGTATGAACACTGAAGCTTTCTTT. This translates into CASSDGRMNTEAFF.

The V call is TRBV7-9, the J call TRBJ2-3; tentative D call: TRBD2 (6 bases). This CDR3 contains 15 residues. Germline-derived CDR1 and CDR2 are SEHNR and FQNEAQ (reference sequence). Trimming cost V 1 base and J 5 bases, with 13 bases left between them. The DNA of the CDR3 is TGTGCCAGCAGCTTAGTTGGAGGGACGAAAGATACGCAGTATTTT. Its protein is CASSLVGGTKDTQYF. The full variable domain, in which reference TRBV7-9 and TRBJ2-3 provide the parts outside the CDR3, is DTGVSQNPRHKITKRGQNVTFRCDPISEHNRLYWYRQTLGQGPEFLTYFQNEAQLEKSRLLSDRFSAERPKGSFSTLEIQRTEQGDSAMYLCASSLVGGTKDTQYFGPGTRLTVL.

The CDR3 region is CASSQAGFALNEQFF. CDR3 bases: TGCGCCAGCAGCCAAGCAGGTTTTGCCCTGAATGAGCAGTTCTTC. The chain has TRBV4-3 and TRBJ2-1; no reliable D call. CDR1 is LGHNA and CDR2 is YSLEER in the germline V gene. V lost 1 base to trimming and J lost 7 bases, with 14 bases between them. The CDR3 totals 15 residues.

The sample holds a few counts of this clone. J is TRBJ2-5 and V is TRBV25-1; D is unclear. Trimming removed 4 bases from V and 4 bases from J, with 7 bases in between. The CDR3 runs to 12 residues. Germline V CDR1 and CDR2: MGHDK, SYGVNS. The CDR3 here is CASSVVGETQYF. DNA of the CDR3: TGTGCCAGCAGTGTAGTCGGAGAGACCCAGTACTTC.

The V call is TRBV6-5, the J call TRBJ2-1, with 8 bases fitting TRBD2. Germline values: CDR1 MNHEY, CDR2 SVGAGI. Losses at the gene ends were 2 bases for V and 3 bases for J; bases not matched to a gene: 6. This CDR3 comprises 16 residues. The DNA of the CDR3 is TGTGCCAGCAGTTACGGGTCGGGGGGGTTCTACAATGAGCAGTTCTTC. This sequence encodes CASSYGSGGFYNEQFF.

This CDR3 is CASSSLVGNTIYF. CDR3 bases: TGTGCCAGCAGCTCTCTGGTGGGAAACACCATATATTTT. The rearrangement uses TRBV7-6 and TRBJ1-3; D is ambiguous. From germline, CDR1 is SGHVS and CDR2 FNYEAQ. CDR3 length: 13 amino acids. Trimming took off 4 bases at V and 4 bases at J, with 8 bases between the two ends.

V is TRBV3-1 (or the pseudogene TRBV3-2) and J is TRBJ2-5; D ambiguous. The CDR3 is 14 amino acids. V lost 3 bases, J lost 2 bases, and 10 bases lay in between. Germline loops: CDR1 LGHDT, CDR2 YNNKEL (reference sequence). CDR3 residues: CASSHPTEQETQYF. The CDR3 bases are TGTGCCAGCAGCCATCCGACGGAGCAAGAGACCCAGTACTTC.

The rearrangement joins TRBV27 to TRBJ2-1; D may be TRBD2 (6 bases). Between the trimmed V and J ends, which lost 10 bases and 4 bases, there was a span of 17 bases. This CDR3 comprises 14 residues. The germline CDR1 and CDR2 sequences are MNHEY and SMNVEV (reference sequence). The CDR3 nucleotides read TGTGCCACCGGAGGGGCAGGGTCGTACAATGAGCAGTTCTTC. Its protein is CATGGAGSYNEQFF.

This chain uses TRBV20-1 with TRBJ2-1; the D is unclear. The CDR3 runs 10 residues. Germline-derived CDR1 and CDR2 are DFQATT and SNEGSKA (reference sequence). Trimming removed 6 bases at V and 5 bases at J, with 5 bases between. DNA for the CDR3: TGCAGTGCCCCTCACAATGAGCAGTTCTTC. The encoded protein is CSAPHNEQFF.

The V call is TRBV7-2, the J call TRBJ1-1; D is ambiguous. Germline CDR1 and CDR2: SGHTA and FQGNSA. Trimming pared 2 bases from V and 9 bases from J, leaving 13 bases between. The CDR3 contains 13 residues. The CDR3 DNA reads TGTGCCAGCAGCTTAACTACGGAGCCTAAAGCTTTCTTT. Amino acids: CASSLTTEPKAFF. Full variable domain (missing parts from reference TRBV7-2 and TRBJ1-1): GAGVSQSPSNKVTEKGKDVELRCDPISGHTALYWYRQSLGQGLEFLIYFQGNSAPDKSGLPSDRFSAERTGGSVSTLTIQRTQQEDSAVYLCASSLTTEPKAFFGQGTRLTVV.

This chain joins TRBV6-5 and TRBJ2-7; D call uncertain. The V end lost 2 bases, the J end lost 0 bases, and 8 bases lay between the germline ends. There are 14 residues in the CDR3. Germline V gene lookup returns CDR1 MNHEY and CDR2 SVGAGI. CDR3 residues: CASSYVYDSYEQYF. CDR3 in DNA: TGTGCCAGCAGTTACGTTTACGACTCCTACGAGCAGTACTTC.

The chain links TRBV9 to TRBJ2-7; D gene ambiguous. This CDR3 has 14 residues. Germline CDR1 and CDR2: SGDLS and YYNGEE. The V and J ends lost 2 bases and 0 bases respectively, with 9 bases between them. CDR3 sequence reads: CASSVVDGSYEQYF. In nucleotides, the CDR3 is TGTGCCAGCAGCGTCGTCGACGGCTCCTACGAGCAGTACTTC.

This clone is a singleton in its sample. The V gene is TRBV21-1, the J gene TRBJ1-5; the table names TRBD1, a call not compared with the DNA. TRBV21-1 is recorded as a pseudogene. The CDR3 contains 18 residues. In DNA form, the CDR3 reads TGTGCCAGCAGCAAAGAGGGACAGGGTGGGGATGTTAATCAGCCCCAGCATTTT. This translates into CASSKEGQGGDVNQPQHF.

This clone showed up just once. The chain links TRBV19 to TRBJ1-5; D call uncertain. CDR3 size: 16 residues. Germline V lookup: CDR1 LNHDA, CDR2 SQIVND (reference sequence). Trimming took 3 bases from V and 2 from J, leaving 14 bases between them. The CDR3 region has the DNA TGTGCCAGTAGTATGAAGGTAGGGTTTGGCAATCAGCCCCAGCATTTT. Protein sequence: CASSMKVGFGNQPQHF.

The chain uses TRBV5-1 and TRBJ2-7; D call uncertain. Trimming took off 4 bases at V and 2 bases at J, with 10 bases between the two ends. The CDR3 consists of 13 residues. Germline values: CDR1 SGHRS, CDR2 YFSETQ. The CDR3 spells CASSPPEPYEQYF. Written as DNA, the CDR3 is TGCGCCAGCAGCCCCCCCGAACCCTACGAGCAGTACTTC.

The CDR3 nucleotides read TGTGCCAGCAGCTTAGCCCAGACTAGCGGGAGTCCGGGTGAGCAGTTCTTC. Translating it yields CASSLAQTSGSPGEQFF. The V gene is TRBV7-9, the J gene TRBJ2-1; 12 bases match TRBD2. CDR3 length: 17 residues. The ends lost 0 bases at V and 9 bases at J; junction bases unmatched: 9. Germline lookup yields CDR1 SEHNR and CDR2 FQNEAQ (reference sequence).

The CDR3 reads CASSRGDTQYF. The CDR3 bases are TGTGCCAGCAGCCGGGGCGATACGCAGTATTTT. The chain uses TRBV12-3 or TRBV12-4 and TRBJ2-3; D may be TRBD1 or TRBD2 (5 bases each). Trimming pared 6 bases from V and 6 bases from J, leaving 7 bases between. This CDR3 is 11 amino acids long.

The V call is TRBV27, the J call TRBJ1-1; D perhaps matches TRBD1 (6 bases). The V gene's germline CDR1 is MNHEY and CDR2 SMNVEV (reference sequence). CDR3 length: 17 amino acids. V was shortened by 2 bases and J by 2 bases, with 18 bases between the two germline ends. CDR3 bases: TGTGCCAGCAGTTTACGGGGGGCCCCAATAGCCAACACTGAAGCTTTCTTT. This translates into CASSLRGAPIANTEAFF.

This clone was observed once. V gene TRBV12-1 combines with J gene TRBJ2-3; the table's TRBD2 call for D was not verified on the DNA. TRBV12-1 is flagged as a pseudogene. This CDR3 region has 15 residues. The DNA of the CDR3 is TGTGCCAGCAGCTGGGCGCGGGGTGGGACAGATACGCAGTATTTT. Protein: CASSWARGGTDTQYF.

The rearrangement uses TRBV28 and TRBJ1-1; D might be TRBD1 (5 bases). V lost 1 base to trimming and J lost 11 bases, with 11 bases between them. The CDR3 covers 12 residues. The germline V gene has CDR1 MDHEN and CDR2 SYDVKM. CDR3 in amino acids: CASSLLGVAAFF. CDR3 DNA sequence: TGTGCCAGCAGTTTATTGGGGGTTGCGGCTTTCTTT. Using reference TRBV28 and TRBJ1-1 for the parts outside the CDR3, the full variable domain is DVKVTQSSRYLVKRTGEKVFLECVQDMDHENMFWYRQDPGLGLRLIYFSYDVKMKEKGDIPEGYSVSREKKERFSLILESASTNQTSMYLCASSLLGVAAFFGQGTRLTVV.

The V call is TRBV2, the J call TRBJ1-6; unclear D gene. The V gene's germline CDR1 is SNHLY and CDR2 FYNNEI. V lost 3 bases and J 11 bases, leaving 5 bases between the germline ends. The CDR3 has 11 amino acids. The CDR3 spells CASSDPPPLHF. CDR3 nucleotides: TGTGCCAGCAGTGATCCTCCACCCCTCCACTTT.

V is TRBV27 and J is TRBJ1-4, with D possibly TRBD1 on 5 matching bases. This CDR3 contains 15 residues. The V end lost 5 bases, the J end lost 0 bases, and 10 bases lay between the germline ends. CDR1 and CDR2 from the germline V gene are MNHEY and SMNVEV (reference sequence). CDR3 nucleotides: TGTGCCAGCAGTCTAACAGGATCAACTAATGAAAAACTGTTTTTT. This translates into CASSLTGSTNEKLFF. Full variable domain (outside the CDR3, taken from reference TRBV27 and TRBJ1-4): EAQVTQNPRYLITVTGKKLTVTCSQNMNHEYMSWYRQDPGLGLRQIYYSMNVEVTDKGDVPEGYKVSRKEKRNFPLILESPSPNQTSLYFCASSLTGSTNEKLFFGSGTQLSVL.

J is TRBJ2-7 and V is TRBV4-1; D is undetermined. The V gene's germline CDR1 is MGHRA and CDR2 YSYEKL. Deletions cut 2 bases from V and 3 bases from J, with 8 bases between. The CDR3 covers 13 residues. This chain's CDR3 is CASSQLHGYEQYF. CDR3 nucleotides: TGCGCCAGCAGCCAACTACACGGCTACGAGCAGTACTTC.

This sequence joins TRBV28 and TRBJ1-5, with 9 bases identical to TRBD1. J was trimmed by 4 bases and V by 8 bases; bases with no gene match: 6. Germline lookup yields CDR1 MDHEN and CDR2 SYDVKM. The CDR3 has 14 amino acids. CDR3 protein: CASRVGQGNQPQHF. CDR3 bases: TGTGCCAGCCGCGTAGGACAGGGGAATCAGCCCCAGCATTTT.

CDR3 residues: CASSRQDGNTIYF. The CDR3 DNA is TGTGCCAGCTCTCGACAGGACGGAAACACCATATATTTT. This chain uses TRBV18 with TRBJ1-3; D is possibly TRBD1 (6 bases). Germline V gene data show CDR1 as KGHSH and CDR2 as LQKENI. The CDR3 runs 13 residues. Deletions cut 6 bases from V and 4 bases from J, with 10 bases between. Full variable domain (rest looked up from reference TRBV18 and TRBJ1-3): NAGVMQNPRHLVRRRGQEARLRCSPMKGHSHVYWYRQLPEEGLKFMVYLQKENIIDESGMPKERFSAEFPKEGPSILRIQQVVRGDSAAYFCASSRQDGNTIYFGEGSWLTVV.

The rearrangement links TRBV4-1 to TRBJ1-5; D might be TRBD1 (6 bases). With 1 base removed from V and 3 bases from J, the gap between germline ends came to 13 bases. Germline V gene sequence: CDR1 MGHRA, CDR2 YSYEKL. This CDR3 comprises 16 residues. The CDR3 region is CASSQASDRNNQPQHF. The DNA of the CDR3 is TGCGCCAGCAGCCAAGCCTCCGACAGGAACAATCAGCCCCAGCATTTT.

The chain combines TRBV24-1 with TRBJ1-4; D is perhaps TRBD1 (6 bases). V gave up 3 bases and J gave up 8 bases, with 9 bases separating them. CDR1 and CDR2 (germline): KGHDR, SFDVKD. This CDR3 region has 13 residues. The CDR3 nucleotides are TGTGCCACCAGTGATGAGGGGGGGGAAAAACTGTTTTTT. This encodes CATSDEGGEKLFF.

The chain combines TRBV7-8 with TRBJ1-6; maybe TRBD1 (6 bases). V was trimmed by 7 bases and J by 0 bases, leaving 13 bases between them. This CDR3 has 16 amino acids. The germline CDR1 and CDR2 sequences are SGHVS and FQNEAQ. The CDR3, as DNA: TGTGCCAGCATGATCGACAGGAGCTCCTATAATTCACCCCTCCACTTT. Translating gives CASMIDRSSYNSPLHF.